This T cell receptor (beta chain) is from a study of T cell repertoires in cytomegalovirus infection. TCRdb analysed the reads with MiXCR anew, one entry per CDR3 protein. The sample shows about 260,000 distinct CDR3 sequences, roughly an eighth of them seen only once. V gave up 3 bases and J gave up 1 base; unmatched junction bases: 7. Germline CDR1 reads SGHRS; CDR2 reads YFSETQ. The CDR3 is 16 residues long. The sequencing sample was made of PBMCs. The gene calls are TRBV5-1 and TRBJ1-5, with 7 positions matching TRBD1. The source is a human donor in good health (CMV status not recorded). Some clones in this sample may be carry-over from other donors' samples. The CDR3 is CASSSGAGGSNQPQHF. CDR3 nucleotide sequence: TGCGCCAGCAGCTCTGGAGCAGGGGGAAGCAATCAGCCCCAGCATTTT.